The 28 T cell receptor beta chains below all came from one sample that was sequenced in a study of blood T cell repertoires in COVID-19. TCRdb keeps only in-frame clones here, not all; method: immunoSEQ multiplex PCR. The data show over 45,000 clones, 90% to 95% seen once. The material sequenced was peripheral blood. All receptors derive from a woman aged 60-75 years with active or convalescent COVID-19.

The chain recombines TRBV7-3 with TRBJ2-1; possible D gene TRBD2, 6 bases. The CDR3 has 15 amino acids. V was pared by 5 bases and J by 3 bases, with 14 bases between. Per germline, CDR1 SGHTA and CDR2 FQGTGA. CDR3 protein: CASSAQGGHYNEQFF. DNA of the CDR3: TGTGCCAGCAGCGCGCAGGGAGGACACTACAATGAGCAGTTCTTC.

V is TRBV30 and J is TRBJ1-1; TRBD1 aligns across 8 bases. CDR3 length: 12 residues. Germline lookup yields CDR1 GTSNPN and CDR2 SVGIG (reference sequence). The J segment lost 7 bases and the V segment lost 4 bases, leaving 5 bases of the junction unmatched. CDR3 amino acids: CAWTRGPGEAFF. The CDR3 DNA is TGTGCCTGGACCAGGGGGCCAGGTGAAGCTTTCTTT.

The chain is built from TRBV19 and TRBJ2-1; TRBD2 agrees at 12 bases. V shed 6 bases, J shed 9 bases, and the junction held 12 bases outside the gene matches. The germline V gene encodes CDR1 LNHDA and CDR2 SQIVND (reference sequence). The CDR3 covers 16 residues. This CDR3 reads CASRMRAGTSGFEQFF. The DNA of the CDR3 is TGTGCCAGTAGGATGAGAGCCGGGACTAGCGGGTTTGAGCAGTTCTTC.

The CDR3 protein is CASSGSYGYTF. The CDR3 nucleotides read TGTGCCAGCAGCGGTTCTTATGGCTACACCTTC. The rearrangement joins TRBV9 to TRBJ1-2; unclear D gene. V dropped 3 bases and J dropped 5 bases, with 5 bases sitting between them. This CDR3 spans 11 amino acids. Germline V CDR1 and CDR2: SGDLS, YYNGEE.

The V gene is TRBV5-4, the J gene TRBJ1-6; 8 bases are shared with TRBD1. CDR1 SGHNT and CDR2 YYREEE come from the germline V gene (reference sequence). V was clipped by 5 bases and J by 7 bases; unmatched bases: 5. This CDR3 contains 14 residues. The CDR3 loop is CASRRDRTNSPLHF. The CDR3 DNA reads TGTGCCAGCAGGCGGGACAGGACCAATTCACCCCTCCACTTT.

V and J are TRBV27 and TRBJ1-1; D unresolved. V lost 5 bases to trimming and J lost 2 bases, with 9 bases between them. This CDR3 region has 13 residues. CDR1 and CDR2 from the germline V gene are MNHEY and SMNVEV (reference sequence). The CDR3 DNA follows: TGTGCCAGCAGTGTGGACTATAACACTGAAGCTTTCTTT. This encodes CASSVDYNTEAFF.

The rearrangement joins TRBV7-2 to TRBJ1-3, with 9 positions matching TRBD1. The CDR3 spans 17 residues. The V segment lost 6 bases and the J segment 1 base; nucleotides outside the gene matches: 10. Per the germline V gene, CDR1 is SGHTA and CDR2 is FQGNSA. CDR3 region: CASSLVGGTGSGNTIYF. CDR3 in DNA: TGTGCCAGCAGTCTAGTGGGTGGGACAGGGTCTGGAAACACCATATATTTT. The variable domain in full, completed from reference TRBV7-2 and TRBJ1-3, reads GAGVSQSPSNKVTEKGKDVELRCDPISGHTALYWYRQSLGQGLEFLIYFQGNSAPDKSGLPSDRFSAERTGGSVSTLTIQRTQQEDSAVYLCASSLVGGTGSGNTIYFGEGSWLTVV.

This chain joins TRBV6-5 and TRBJ1-5; TRBD1 matches 8 bases. V trimming: 5 bases; J trimming: 6 bases; junction bases outside the gene matches: 9. The V gene's germline CDR1 is MNHEY and CDR2 SVGAGI. CDR3 size: 15 residues. The CDR3 sequence is CASSSAGGAGQPQHF. The CDR3 DNA sequence: TGTGCCAGCAGTAGTGCAGGGGGCGCGGGTCAGCCCCAGCATTTT.

The chain uses TRBV7-6 and TRBJ1-5, with a weak D call TRBD1 (5 bases). CDR1 and CDR2 from the germline V gene are SGHVS and FNYEAQ. The ends were cut back, 5 bases at V and 4 bases at J, with 12 bases in the middle. The CDR3 extends over 14 amino acids. DNA of the CDR3: TGTGCCAGCAGCCCCTTGGGGGGTAATCAGCCCCAGCATTTT. The encoded protein is CASSPLGGNQPQHF.

This clone was seen only once. V is TRBV5-1 and J is TRBJ1-6, with 9 bases aligning to TRBD1. Germline CDR1 SGHRS, CDR2 YFSETQ. This CDR3 has 15 residues. With V trimmed by 0 bases and J by 7 bases, 2 bases remained unmatched. CDR3 amino acids: CASSLAGQGNSPLHF. CDR3 nucleotides: TGCGCCAGCAGCTTGGCGGGACAGGGAAATTCACCCCTCCACTTT.

This clone was counted once. The chain is built from TRBV18 and TRBJ2-1, with D perhaps TRBD2 (6 bases). The V end was cut by 1 base, the J end by 5 bases, with 15 bases between. The length of the CDR3 is 16 residues. Germline V gives CDR1 KGHSH, CDR2 LQKENI. The CDR3 sequence: CASSPRSGSGNNEQFF. In DNA form, the CDR3 reads TGTGCCAGCTCACCACGATCCGGGAGTGGGAACAATGAGCAGTTCTTC. The full variable domain, in which reference TRBV18 and TRBJ2-1 provide the parts outside the CDR3, is NAGVMQNPRHLVRRRGQEARLRCSPMKGHSHVYWYRQLPEEGLKFMVYLQKENIIDESGMPKERFSAEFPKEGPSILRIQQVVRGDSAAYFCASSPRSGSGNNEQFFGPGTRLTVL.

The chain recombines TRBV9 with TRBJ2-7; TRBD2 matches 10 bases. With 0 bases clipped from V and 5 bases from J, the junction kept 8 bases outside the gene matches. Germline V lookup: CDR1 SGDLS, CDR2 YYNGEE. The CDR3 is 16 amino acids. The CDR3: CASSVVGTSDLNEQYF. DNA for the CDR3: TGTGCCAGCAGCGTAGTCGGGACTAGCGACCTCAACGAGCAGTACTTC.

CDR3 nucleotide sequence: TGTGCCAGCAGTTTATCTAGCGGGGGGACCTATACGCAGTATTTT. Amino acids: CASSLSSGGTYTQYF. This sequence joins TRBV28 and TRBJ2-3; TRBD2 matches 11 bases. This CDR3 has 15 amino acids. Germline CDR1 MDHEN, CDR2 SYDVKM. The junction had 4 bases not matched to a gene; V was cut back by 1 base and J by 7 bases.

This chain joins TRBV12-3 or TRBV12-4 and TRBJ2-7; 9 bases match TRBD1. This CDR3 has 13 amino acids. Trimming took 7 bases from V and 3 from J; bases not matched to a gene: 4. CDR3 region: CASKGQGFYEQYF. The CDR3 DNA reads as TGTGCCAGCAAGGGACAGGGATTCTACGAGCAGTACTTC.

The V gene is TRBV28, the J gene TRBJ2-7; D perhaps matches TRBD2 (6 bases). Germline CDR1 MDHEN, CDR2 SYDVKM. The length of the CDR3 is 15 residues. V was trimmed by 10 bases and J by 3 bases, leaving 22 bases between them. CDR3 residues: CAIGGEGSGNYEQYF. For the CDR3, the DNA is TGTGCCATCGGGGGAGAGGGGTCAGGGAACTACGAGCAGTACTTC.

The rearrangement joins TRBV3-1 (or the pseudogene TRBV3-2) to TRBJ2-7; unclear D gene. CDR1 and CDR2 (germline): LGHDT, YNNKEL (reference sequence). This CDR3 comprises 12 residues. Trimming stripped 2 bases from V and 4 bases from J, with 6 bases between. CDR3 residues: CASSQREYEQYF. In DNA form, the CDR3 reads TGTGCCAGCAGCCAACGAGAATACGAGCAGTACTTC.

This clone was seen only a few times. This chain uses TRBV4-1 with TRBJ1-1, with a tentative D call TRBD1 (6 bases). The V end was cut by 4 bases, the J end by 7 bases, with 16 bases between. CDR1 and CDR2 from the germline V gene are MGHRA and YSYEKL. There are 14 residues in the CDR3. CDR3 DNA: TGCGCCAGCAGCCTCAGACCGGGACACCTTGAAGCTTTCTTT. Translating it yields CASSLRPGHLEAFF.

V usage is TRBV14 and J usage is TRBJ1-6, with D possibly matching TRBD1 (6 bases). Germline V gene lookup returns CDR1 SGHDN and CDR2 FVKESK. The CDR3 has 15 residues. Trimming pared 4 bases from V and 9 bases from J, leaving 16 bases between. For the CDR3, the DNA is TGTGCCAGCAGCCCTCGACAGGCTGCGAGTTCACCCCTCCACTTT. Amino acid sequence: CASSPRQAASSPLHF.

The rearrangement uses TRBV7-2 and TRBJ2-7; 11 bases agree with TRBD1. Germline assignment: CDR1 SGHTA and CDR2 FQGNSA. With V trimmed by 5 bases and J by 3 bases, 3 bases remained unmatched. The length of the CDR3 is 14 residues. CDR3 protein: CASSAGQGVYEQYF. CDR3 sequence (DNA): TGTGCCAGCAGCGCGGGACAGGGGGTCTACGAGCAGTACTTC.

This chain links TRBV7-2 with TRBJ2-2; TRBD2 aligns across 8 bases. The J segment lost 1 base and the V segment lost 5 bases, leaving 9 bases of the junction unmatched. CDR1 and CDR2 from the germline V gene are SGHTA and FQGNSA. This CDR3 region has 17 residues. The CDR3 coding sequence is TGTGCCAGCAGCGCGCACCGCGGGGGGCTGAACACCGGGGAGCTGTTTTTT. It translates to CASSAHRGGLNTGELFF.

The chain couples TRBV2 to TRBJ1-5, with a weak D call TRBD1 (5 bases). Germline lookup yields CDR1 SNHLY and CDR2 FYNNEI. The CDR3 is made up of 14 amino acids. Between the trimmed V and J ends, which lost 3 bases and 4 bases, there was a span of 10 bases. Written as DNA, the CDR3 is TGTGCCAGCAGTGAGGACGGGGGGAATCAGCCCCAGCATTTT. Residues: CASSEDGGNQPQHF.

The rearrangement links TRBV21-1 to TRBJ1-2. TRBV21-1 is shown as a pseudogene. The length of the CDR3 is 16 residues. The CDR3 nucleotides are TGTGCCGCCAGGGTGTCGTCTCTGGTCTCCCGGGGGGTCTACACCTTC. Its translation: CAARVSSLVSRGVYTF.

The rearrangement uses TRBV7-2 and TRBJ1-6; D ambiguous. The CDR3 sequence is 15 residues long. Germline lookup yields CDR1 SGHTA and CDR2 FQGNSA. Deletions cut 8 bases from V and 10 bases from J, with 21 bases between. The CDR3 sequence is CASRPPGFGESPLHF. CDR3 nucleotide sequence: TGTGCCAGCCGCCCCCCGGGGTTTGGAGAATCACCCCTCCACTTT.

The chain carries TRBV4-3 and TRBJ2-1; 8 bases line up with TRBD2. Trimming took 2 bases from V and 6 from J; bases not matched to a gene: 3. This CDR3 spans 14 amino acids. Germline lookup yields CDR1 LGHNA and CDR2 YSLEER. The CDR3 bases are TGCGCCAGCAGCCAACTCACTAGCGGCAATGAGCAGTTCTTC. It is translated as CASSQLTSGNEQFF.

The chain recombines TRBV18 with TRBJ1-3; 10 bases are a match to TRBD1. CDR3 length: 16 residues. CDR1 and CDR2 (germline): KGHSH, LQKENI. V dropped 2 bases and J dropped 4; count of bases not matched to a gene: 5. CDR3 residues: CASSPEDRGRGNTIYF. The CDR3 nucleotides are TGTGCCAGCTCACCAGAAGACAGGGGGCGAGGAAACACCATATATTTT. Variable domain in full (rest from reference TRBV18 and TRBJ1-3): NAGVMQNPRHLVRRRGQEARLRCSPMKGHSHVYWYRQLPEEGLKFMVYLQKENIIDESGMPKERFSAEFPKEGPSILRIQQVVRGDSAAYFCASSPEDRGRGNTIYFGEGSWLTVV.

The V gene is TRBV7-2, the J gene TRBJ2-1; TRBD1 matches at 9 bases. CDR1 and CDR2 (germline): SGHTA, FQGNSA. The trim removed 6 bases at V and 6 bases at J, leaving 9 bases unmatched. The CDR3 consists of 15 residues. CDR3 loop: CASRVGTGTFNEQFF. The CDR3 bases are TGTGCCAGCAGAGTCGGGACAGGGACTTTCAATGAGCAGTTCTTC. Full variable domain (rest looked up from reference TRBV7-2 and TRBJ2-1): GAGVSQSPSNKVTEKGKDVELRCDPISGHTALYWYRQSLGQGLEFLIYFQGNSAPDKSGLPSDRFSAERTGGSVSTLTIQRTQQEDSAVYLCASRVGTGTFNEQFFGPGTRLTVL.

V and J are TRBV6-5 and TRBJ1-3; D gene uncertain. Germline V gene data show CDR1 as MNHEY and CDR2 as SVGAGI. Trimming took 4 bases from V and 4 from J, leaving 17 bases between them. The CDR3 covers 16 residues. CDR3 coding DNA: TGTGCCAGCAGTTCCATTCCCGGATTCGGGGGAAACACCATATATTTT. The encoded protein is CASSSIPGFGGNTIYF.

The CDR3 region is CASRGQAAYEQYF. The CDR3 DNA reads TGTGCCAGCAGGGGACAGGCAGCCTACGAGCAGTACTTC. The J gene is TRBJ2-7, the V gene TRBV12-3 or TRBV12-4, with TRBD1 identical over 8 bases. The CDR3 is made up of 13 amino acids. Germline trimming cut 6 bases from V and 2 bases from J; bases unmatched to any gene: 3.